Shown below are 14 T cell receptor beta chains from a single sample sequenced in a study of blood T cells in healthy people across ages. Sample-barcoded 5' priming and a J-beta primer mix drove a second PCR of about 7 to 11 cycles. TCRdb used MiXCR to reprocess the 5' RACE reads, holding one entry per CDR3 protein. The profile covers hundreds of thousands of distinct CDR3 sequences, with roughly three fifths appearing a single time and approximately 37% taken by the ten largest. The source material was blood. The source is a man in his fifties or sixties in good health.

The chain employs TRBV20-1 and TRBJ2-1; possibly TRBD1 for D (6 bases). Trimming took 6 bases from V and 7 from J, leaving 19 bases between them. There are 14 residues in the CDR3. The germline gives CDR1 DFQATT, CDR2 SNEGSKA (reference sequence). The CDR3 DNA reads as TGCAGTGCCAACCCCGATACAGGGACGAATGAGCAGTTCTTC. This sequence encodes CSANPDTGTNEQFF.

The V call is TRBV20-1, the J call TRBJ1-2; 8 bases agree with TRBD1. CDR1 is DFQATT and CDR2 is SNEGSKA in the germline V gene (reference sequence). V was pared by 3 bases and J by 7 bases, with 7 bases of the junction left unmatched. The CDR3 is 13 amino acids. The CDR3 DNA reads as TGCAGTGCTAGCCTCTCCAGGGGGCCTGGCTACACCTTC. Residues: CSASLSRGPGYTF.

The chain carries TRBV11-2 and TRBJ2-4, with 9 bases matching TRBD2. In germline, CDR1 is SGHAT, CDR2 FQNNGV. After removal of 1 base from V and 8 bases from J, the junction contained 9 bases not matched to a gene. The CDR3 totals 16 residues. CDR3 protein: CASSLGRGGPRDIQYF. The DNA of the CDR3 is TGTGCCAGCAGCTTAGGGCGGGGGGGCCCCCGGGACATTCAGTACTTC.

V is TRBV12-3 or TRBV12-4 and J is TRBJ1-2, with D possibly matching TRBD1 (5 bases). Trimming took off 6 bases at V and 4 bases at J, with 12 bases between the two ends. CDR3 size: 13 residues. CDR3 loop: CASSTDISYGYTF. The CDR3 DNA is TGTGCCAGCAGCACGGACATATCCTATGGCTACACCTTC.

Here the CDR3 reads CASSTMRTSGSYEQYF. For the CDR3, the DNA is TGTGCCAGCAGCACAATGCGGACTAGCGGCAGCTACGAGCAGTACTTC. The chain combines TRBV7-2 with TRBJ2-7; 10 bases agree with TRBD2. The V segment lost 5 bases and the J segment 3 bases; nucleotides outside the gene matches: 10. The CDR3 length is 16 residues. Germline assignment: CDR1 SGHTA and CDR2 FQGNSA.

The chain links TRBV7-2 to TRBJ2-4, with D perhaps TRBD2 (6 bases). V lost 2 bases, J lost 11 bases, and 10 bases lay in between. Germline CDR1 is SGHTA and CDR2 is FQGNSA. This CDR3 is built from 12 residues. The CDR3 protein is CASSLYGGVQYF. Here the CDR3 DNA reads TGTGCCAGCAGCTTATATGGCGGGGTTCAGTACTTC.

The J gene is TRBJ1-1, the V gene TRBV28, with D unclear. CDR3 length: 13 amino acids. Germline values: CDR1 MDHEN, CDR2 SYDVKM. Trimming left V 6 bases short and J 0 bases short, with 8 bases between. CDR3: CASRPSLNTEAFF. DNA of the CDR3: TGTGCCAGCAGACCCAGCCTGAACACTGAAGCTTTCTTT.

V is TRBV24-1 and J is TRBJ2-1, with 9 bases fitting TRBD1. Germline CDR1 is KGHDR and CDR2 is SFDVKD. This CDR3 has 14 residues. Unmatched junction bases numbered 1, after V lost 7 bases and J lost 1 base. CDR3: CATRDRGSYNEQFF. Here the CDR3 DNA reads TGTGCCACCAGGGACAGGGGATCCTACAATGAGCAGTTCTTC.

This clonotype was counted only a few times. J is TRBJ2-1 and V is TRBV4-2; no definite D call. The CDR3 totals 14 residues. V dropped 0 bases and J dropped 9 bases, with 12 bases sitting between them. Germline lookup yields CDR1 LGHNA and CDR2 YNFKEQ. CDR3 sequence: CASSQDPPLGEQFF. For the CDR3, the DNA is TGTGCCAGCAGCCAAGATCCACCCCTAGGTGAGCAGTTCTTC.

The chain couples TRBV20-1 to TRBJ2-5, with D tentatively TRBD1 (6 bases). The J call may not be correct, given that the DNA end is closer to TRBJ2-7. Germline V gene lookup returns CDR1 DFQATT and CDR2 SNEGSKA (reference sequence). This CDR3 region has 11 residues. In nucleotides, the CDR3 is TGCAGTGCTACCCAGGGGTACGAGCAGTACTTC. Its protein is CSATQGYEQYF.

In its sample, this clonotype was seen a few times. The chain is built from TRBV10-3 and TRBJ2-5; D possibly corresponds to TRBD1 (5 bases). Trimming took off 4 bases at V and 4 bases at J, with 16 bases between the two ends. The CDR3 consists of 15 residues. Germline V CDR1 and CDR2: ENHRY, SYGVKD. The CDR3 DNA is TGTGCCATCAGTGGACAGCTTCCCCCAGTAGAGACCCAGTACTTC. Translating gives CAISGQLPPVETQYF.

The chain combines TRBV20-1 with TRBJ2-1, with 7 bases that match TRBD1. This CDR3 comprises 14 residues. Germline V gene data show CDR1 as DFQATT and CDR2 as SNEGSKA (reference sequence). With 6 bases clipped from V and 0 bases from J, the junction kept 5 bases outside the gene matches. The CDR3 spells CSAPTGSSYNEQFF. The CDR3 bases are TGCAGTGCCCCGACAGGGAGCTCCTACAATGAGCAGTTCTTC.

This clonotype was seen a handful of times. The chain employs TRBV4-2 and TRBJ2-3; the match to TRBD2 covers 8 bases. Germline trimming cut 5 bases from V and 0 bases from J; bases unmatched to any gene: 4. Germline V CDR1 and CDR2: LGHNA, YNFKEQ. This CDR3 region has 15 residues. The DNA of the CDR3 is TGTGCCAGCAGCACCTTAGCGGGGAGCACAGATACGCAGTATTTT. Translating it yields CASSTLAGSTDTQYF.

The chain couples TRBV6-5 to TRBJ1-2; no reliable D call. The CDR3 extends over 16 amino acids. The germline V gene encodes CDR1 MNHEY and CDR2 SVGAGI. V lost 4 bases and J 4 bases, leaving 19 bases between the germline ends. CDR3 protein: CASSLGRERLGYGYTF. The CDR3 DNA reads as TGTGCCAGCAGTTTGGGTCGTGAGCGTCTGGGCTATGGCTACACCTTC.